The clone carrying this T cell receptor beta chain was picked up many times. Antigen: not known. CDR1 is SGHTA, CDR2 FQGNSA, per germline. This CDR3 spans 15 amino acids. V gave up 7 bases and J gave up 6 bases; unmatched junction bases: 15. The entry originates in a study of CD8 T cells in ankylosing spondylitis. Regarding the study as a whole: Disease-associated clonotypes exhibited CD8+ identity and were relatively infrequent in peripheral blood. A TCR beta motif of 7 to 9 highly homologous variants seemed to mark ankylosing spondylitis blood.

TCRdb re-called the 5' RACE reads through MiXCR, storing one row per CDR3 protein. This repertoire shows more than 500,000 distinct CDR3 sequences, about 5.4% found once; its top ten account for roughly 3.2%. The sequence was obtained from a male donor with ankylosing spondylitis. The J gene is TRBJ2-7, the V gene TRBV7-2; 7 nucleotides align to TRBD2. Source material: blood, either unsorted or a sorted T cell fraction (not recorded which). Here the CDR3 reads CASTTHGGYDAEQYF. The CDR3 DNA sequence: TGTGCCAGCACCACCCACGGGGGGTATGACGCCGAGCAGTACTTC. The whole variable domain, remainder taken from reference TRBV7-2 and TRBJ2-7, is GAGVSQSPSNKVTEKGKDVELRCDPISGHTALYWYRQSLGQGLEFLIYFQGNSAPDKSGLPSDRFSAERTGGSVSTLTIQRTQQEDSAVYLCASTTHGGYDAEQYFGPGTRLTVT.